One and the same sample provided the 8 T cell receptor beta chains below, sequenced in a study of blood T cell repertoires in COVID-19. Sequencing was performed with immunoSEQ multiplex PCR; in TCRdb, only in-frame clones are kept and a portion is missing. The sample shows about 240,000 clones, about 86% of them seen only once. The sequencing sample was made of PBMCs or T cells enriched from blood (not recorded which). The receptors originated from a woman aged 40 to 55 with acute COVID-19.

The chain combines TRBV2 with TRBJ2-1; TRBD2 agrees at 12 bases. The CDR3 totals 15 residues. The V and J ends lost 4 bases and 6 bases, in that order; junction bases with no gene match: 4. The germline V gene has CDR1 SNHLY and CDR2 FYNNEI. CDR3 bases: TGTGCCAGCAGTGTGTCTAGCGGGAGGGGCAATGAGCAGTTCTTC. This encodes CASSVSSGRGNEQFF.

CDR3: CASSPGLADTDTQYF. The DNA of the CDR3 is TGTGCCAGCTCACCGGGACTAGCAGACACAGATACGCAGTATTTT. The chain recombines TRBV18 with TRBJ2-3; 9 positions agree with TRBD2. The CDR3 covers 15 residues. The junction had 3 bases not matched to a gene; V was cut back by 3 bases and J by 2 bases. Germline CDR1 and CDR2: KGHSH and LQKENI.

V usage is TRBV7-9 and J usage is TRBJ1-1; D is perhaps TRBD1 (5 bases). CDR1 SEHNR and CDR2 FQNEAQ come from the germline V gene (reference sequence). The V and J ends lost 5 bases and 7 bases respectively, with 8 bases between them. The CDR3 is 11 residues long. CDR3 coding DNA: TGTGCCAGCAGCCCCGACAGTGAAGCTTTCTTT. This sequence encodes CASSPDSEAFF.

The V and J genes are TRBV9 and TRBJ2-1; 7 bases align to TRBD1. Germline values: CDR1 SGDLS, CDR2 YYNGEE. J was trimmed by 8 bases and V by 2 bases; bases with no gene match: 7. There are 14 residues in the CDR3. CDR3 DNA sequence: TGTGCCAGCAGCGTTTCAGGGGGTAGGTATGAGCAGTTCTTC. It encodes CASSVSGGRYEQFF.

This chain connects TRBV29-1 to TRBJ2-1; no clear D. CDR1 SQVTM and CDR2 ANQGSEA come from the germline V gene. CDR3 length equals 13 residues. V dropped 4 bases and J dropped 7 bases, with 14 bases sitting between them. CDR3 in amino acids: CSVAVRVSNEQFF. The CDR3, as DNA: TGCAGCGTTGCGGTCCGGGTTAGTAATGAGCAGTTCTTC.

This rearrangement joins TRBV5-1 to TRBJ2-5, with TRBD2 matching 8 bases. V lost 0 bases to trimming and J lost 5 bases; unmatched junction nucleotides: 9. The V gene's germline CDR1 is SGHRS and CDR2 YFSETQ. The CDR3 has 16 residues. The CDR3 sequence: CASSLAPAGEGETQYF. CDR3 DNA sequence: TGCGCCAGCAGCTTGGCACCAGCGGGAGAGGGTGAGACCCAGTACTTC. Full variable domain (rest looked up from reference TRBV5-1 and TRBJ2-5): KAGVTQTPRYLIKTRGQQVTLSCSPISGHRSVSWYQQTPGQGLQFLFEYFSETQRNKGNFPGRFSGRQFSNSRSEMNVSTLELGDSALYLCASSLAPAGEGETQYFGPGTRLLVL.

The V and J genes are TRBV28 and TRBJ2-1; TRBD1 aligns across 12 bases. Trimming took 2 bases from V and 4 from J; bases not matched to a gene: 3. CDR3 size: 16 residues. Per germline, CDR1 MDHEN and CDR2 SYDVKM. CDR3 in amino acids: CASSLGTGGAYNEQFF. CDR3 DNA: TGTGCCAGCAGTTTAGGGACAGGGGGCGCTTACAATGAGCAGTTCTTC. The full variable domain, completed using reference TRBV28 and TRBJ2-1, is DVKVTQSSRYLVKRTGEKVFLECVQDMDHENMFWYRQDPGLGLRLIYFSYDVKMKEKGDIPEGYSVSREKKERFSLILESASTNQTSMYLCASSLGTGGAYNEQFFGPGTRLTVL.

The chain recombines TRBV2 with TRBJ2-1; 8 bases are shared with TRBD2. The CDR3 is 15 residues long. V dropped 7 bases and J dropped 4; count of bases not matched to a gene: 9. Germline CDR1 and CDR2: SNHLY and FYNNEI. CDR3 nucleotide sequence: TGTGCCAGCACCCGTCTAGCGGGTCCTTACAATGAGCAGTTCTTC. Its translation is CASTRLAGPYNEQFF.